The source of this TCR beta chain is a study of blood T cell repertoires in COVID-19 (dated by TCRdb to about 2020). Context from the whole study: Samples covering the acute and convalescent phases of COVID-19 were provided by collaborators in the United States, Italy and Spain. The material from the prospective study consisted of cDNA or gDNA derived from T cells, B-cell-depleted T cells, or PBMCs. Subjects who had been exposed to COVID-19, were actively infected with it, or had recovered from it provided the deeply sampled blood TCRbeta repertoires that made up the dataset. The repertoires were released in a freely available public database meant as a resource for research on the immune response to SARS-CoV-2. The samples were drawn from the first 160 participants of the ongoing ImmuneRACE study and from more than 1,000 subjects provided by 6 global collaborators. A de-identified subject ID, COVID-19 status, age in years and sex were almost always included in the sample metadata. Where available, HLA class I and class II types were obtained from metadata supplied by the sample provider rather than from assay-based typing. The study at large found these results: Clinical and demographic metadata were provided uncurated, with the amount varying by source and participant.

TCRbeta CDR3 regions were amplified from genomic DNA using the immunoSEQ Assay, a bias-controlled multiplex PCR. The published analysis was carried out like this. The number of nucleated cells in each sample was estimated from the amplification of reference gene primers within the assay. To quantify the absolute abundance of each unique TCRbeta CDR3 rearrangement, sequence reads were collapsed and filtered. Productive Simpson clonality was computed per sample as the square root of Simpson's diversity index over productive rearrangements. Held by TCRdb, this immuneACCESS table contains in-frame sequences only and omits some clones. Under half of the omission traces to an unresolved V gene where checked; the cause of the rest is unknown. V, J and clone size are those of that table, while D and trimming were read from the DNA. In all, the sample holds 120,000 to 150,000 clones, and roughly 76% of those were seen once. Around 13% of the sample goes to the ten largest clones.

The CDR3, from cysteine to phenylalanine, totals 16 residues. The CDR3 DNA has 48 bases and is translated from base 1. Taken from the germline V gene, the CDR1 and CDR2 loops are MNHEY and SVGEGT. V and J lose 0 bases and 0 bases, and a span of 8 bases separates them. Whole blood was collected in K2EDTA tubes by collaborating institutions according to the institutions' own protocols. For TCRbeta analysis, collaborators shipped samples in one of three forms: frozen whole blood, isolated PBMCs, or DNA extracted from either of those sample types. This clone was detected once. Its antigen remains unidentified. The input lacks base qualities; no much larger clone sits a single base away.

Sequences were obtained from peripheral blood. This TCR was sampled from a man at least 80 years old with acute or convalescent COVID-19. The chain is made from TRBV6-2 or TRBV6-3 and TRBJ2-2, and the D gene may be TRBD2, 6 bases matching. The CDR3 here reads CASSYSGGSNTGELFF. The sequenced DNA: TGTGCCAGCAGTTACTCAGGAGGGTCGAACACCGGGGAGCTGTTTTTT.